The clone carrying this T cell receptor (beta chain) was counted only a few times. Trimming took off 2 bases at V and 2 bases at J, with 12 bases between the two ends. The CDR3 totals 16 residues. CDR1 LGHNA and CDR2 YNFKEQ come from the germline V gene. The sample originates from a study of blood T cell repertoires in COVID-19. In the study overall: COVID-19 samples from acute and convalescent phases originated in the United States, Italy and Spain. PBMCs, B-cell-depleted T cells, or T cells were the source of the cDNA or gDNA that made up the material.

Authors' analysis steps: The authors estimated nucleated cell counts from reference gene primer amplification. The data were produced by immunoSEQ multiplex PCR, yet TCRdb's version contains in-frame clones alone and is incomplete. Clonal size and the V and J genes are those of that table, whereas D and trimming came from the DNA. The sample carries about 240,000 clones, approximately 80% recorded once. The source is a woman aged 18-30 years with acute or convalescent COVID-19. The specimen was peripheral blood. V gene TRBV4-2 combines with J gene TRBJ2-2; TRBD1 is a possible D gene (6 bases). The DNA of the CDR3 is TGTGCCAGCAGCCAAAGGACAGACAGAAACACCGGGGAGCTGTTTTTT. Translation: CASSQRTDRNTGELFF.